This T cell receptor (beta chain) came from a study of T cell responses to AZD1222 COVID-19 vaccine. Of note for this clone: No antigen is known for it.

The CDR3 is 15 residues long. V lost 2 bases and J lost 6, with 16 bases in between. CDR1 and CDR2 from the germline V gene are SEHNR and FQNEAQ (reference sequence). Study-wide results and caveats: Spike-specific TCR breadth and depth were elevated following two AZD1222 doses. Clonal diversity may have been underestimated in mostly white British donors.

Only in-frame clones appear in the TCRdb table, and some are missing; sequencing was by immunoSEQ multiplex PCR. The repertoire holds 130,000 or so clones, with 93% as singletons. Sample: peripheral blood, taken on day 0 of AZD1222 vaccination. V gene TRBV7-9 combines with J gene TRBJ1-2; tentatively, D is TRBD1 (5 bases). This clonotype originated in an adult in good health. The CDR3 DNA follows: TGTGCCAGCAGCTTAATAGCGGGGCCCTATGATGGCTACACCTTC. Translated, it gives CASSLIAGPYDGYTF. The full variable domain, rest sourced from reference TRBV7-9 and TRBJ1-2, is DTGVSQNPRHKITKRGQNVTFRCDPISEHNRLYWYRQTLGQGPEFLTYFQNEAQLEKSRLLSDRFSAERPKGSFSTLEIQRTEQGDSAMYLCASSLIAGPYDGYTFGSGTRLTVV.